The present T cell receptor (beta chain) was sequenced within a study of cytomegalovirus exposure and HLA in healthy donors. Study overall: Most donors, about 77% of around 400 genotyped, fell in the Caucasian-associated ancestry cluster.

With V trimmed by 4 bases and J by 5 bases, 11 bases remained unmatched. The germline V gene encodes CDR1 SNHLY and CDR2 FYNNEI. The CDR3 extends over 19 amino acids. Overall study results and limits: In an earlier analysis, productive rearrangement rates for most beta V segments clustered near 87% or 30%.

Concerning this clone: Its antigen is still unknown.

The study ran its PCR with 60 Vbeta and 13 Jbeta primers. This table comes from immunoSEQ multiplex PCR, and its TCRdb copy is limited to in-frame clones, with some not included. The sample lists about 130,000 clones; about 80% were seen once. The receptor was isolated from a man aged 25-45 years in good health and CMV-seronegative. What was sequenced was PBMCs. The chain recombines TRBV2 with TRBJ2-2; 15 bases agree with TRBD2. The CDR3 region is CASSALLGLAGGRTGELFF. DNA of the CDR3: TGTGCCAGCAGTGCGTTACTCGGACTAGCGGGAGGGCGAACCGGGGAGCTGTTTTTT.